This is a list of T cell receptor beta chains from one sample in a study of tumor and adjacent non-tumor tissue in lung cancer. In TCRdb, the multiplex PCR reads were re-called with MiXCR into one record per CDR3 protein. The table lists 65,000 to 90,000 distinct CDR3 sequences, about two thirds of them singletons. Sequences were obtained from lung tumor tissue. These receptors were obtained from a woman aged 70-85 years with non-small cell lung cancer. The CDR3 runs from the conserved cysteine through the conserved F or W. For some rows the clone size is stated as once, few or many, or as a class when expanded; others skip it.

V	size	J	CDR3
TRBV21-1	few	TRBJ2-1	CASSKALKTGGSKSEQFF
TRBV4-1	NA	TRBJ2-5	CASSQDRDGAETQYF
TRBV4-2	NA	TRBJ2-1	CATRPISGRVIPYNEQFF
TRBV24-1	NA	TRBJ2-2	CATMDSQDTGELFF
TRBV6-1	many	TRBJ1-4	CASRRGTDPEKLFF
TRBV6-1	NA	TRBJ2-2	CASRMRERDAGELFF
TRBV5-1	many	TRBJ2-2	CASSRRDANTGELFF
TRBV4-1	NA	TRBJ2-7	CASSQEWGVRPYEQYF
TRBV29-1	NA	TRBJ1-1	CSVGHMDTEAFF
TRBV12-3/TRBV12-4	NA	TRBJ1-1	CASSLWHSPFQAFF
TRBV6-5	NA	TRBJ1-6	CVSSYGQNNSPLQF
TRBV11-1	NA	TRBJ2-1	CASSVNPHRDEQFF